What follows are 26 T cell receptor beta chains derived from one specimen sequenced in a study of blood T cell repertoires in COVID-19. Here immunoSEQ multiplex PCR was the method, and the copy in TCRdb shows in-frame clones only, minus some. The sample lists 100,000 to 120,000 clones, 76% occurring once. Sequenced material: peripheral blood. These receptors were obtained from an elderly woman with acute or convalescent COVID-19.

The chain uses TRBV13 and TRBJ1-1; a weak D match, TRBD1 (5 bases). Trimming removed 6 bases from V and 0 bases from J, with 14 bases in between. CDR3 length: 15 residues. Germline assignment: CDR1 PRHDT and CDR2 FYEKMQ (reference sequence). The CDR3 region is CASRRGTVMNTEAFF. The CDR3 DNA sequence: TGTGCCAGCAGAAGGGGAACGGTCATGAACACTGAAGCTTTCTTT.

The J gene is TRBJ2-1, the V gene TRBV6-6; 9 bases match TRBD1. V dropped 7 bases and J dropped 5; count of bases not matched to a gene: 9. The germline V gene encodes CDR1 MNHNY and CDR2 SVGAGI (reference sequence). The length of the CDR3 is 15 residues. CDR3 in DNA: TGTGCCAGCACCCGACAGGGGGTGGAGGACAATGAGCAGTTCTTC. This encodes CASTRQGVEDNEQFF.

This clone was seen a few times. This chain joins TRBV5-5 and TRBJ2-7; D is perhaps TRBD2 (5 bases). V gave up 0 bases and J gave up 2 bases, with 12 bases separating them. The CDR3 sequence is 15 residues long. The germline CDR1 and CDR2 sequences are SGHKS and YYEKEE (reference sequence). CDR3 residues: CASSLGGQTTYEQYF. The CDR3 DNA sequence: TGTGCCAGCAGCTTGGGGGGTCAGACTACCTACGAGCAGTACTTC. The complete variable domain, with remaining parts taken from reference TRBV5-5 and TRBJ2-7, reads DAGVTQSPTHLIKTRGQQVTLRCSPISGHKSVSWYQQVLGQGPQFIFQYYEKEERGRGNFPDRFSARQFPNYSSELNVNALLLGDSALYLCASSLGGQTTYEQYFGPGTRLTVT.

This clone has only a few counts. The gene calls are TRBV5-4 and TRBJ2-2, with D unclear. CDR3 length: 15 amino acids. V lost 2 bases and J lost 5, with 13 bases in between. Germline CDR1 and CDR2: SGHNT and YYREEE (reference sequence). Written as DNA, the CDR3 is TGTGCCAGCAGCTTCGGGTCTAGATTAACCGGGGAGCTGTTTTTT. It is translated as CASSFGSRLTGELFF.

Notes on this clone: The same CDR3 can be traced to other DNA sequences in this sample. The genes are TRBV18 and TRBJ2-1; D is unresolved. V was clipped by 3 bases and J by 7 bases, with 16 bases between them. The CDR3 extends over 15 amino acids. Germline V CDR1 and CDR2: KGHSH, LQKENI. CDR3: CASSPLQDSVNEQFF. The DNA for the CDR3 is TGTGCCAGCTCACCCCTCCAAGACTCGGTGAATGAGCAGTTCTTC.

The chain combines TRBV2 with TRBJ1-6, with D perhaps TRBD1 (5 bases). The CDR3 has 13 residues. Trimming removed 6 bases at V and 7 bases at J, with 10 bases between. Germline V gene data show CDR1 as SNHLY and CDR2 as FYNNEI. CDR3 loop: CASRQVGNSPLHF. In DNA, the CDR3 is TGTGCCAGCAGACAGGTTGGAAATTCACCCCTCCACTTT.

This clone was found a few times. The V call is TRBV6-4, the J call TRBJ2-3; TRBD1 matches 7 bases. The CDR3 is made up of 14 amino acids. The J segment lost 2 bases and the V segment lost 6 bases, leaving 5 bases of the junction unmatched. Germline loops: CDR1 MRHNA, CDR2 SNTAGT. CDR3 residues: CASSWDSYTDTQYF. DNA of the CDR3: TGTGCCAGCAGCTGGGACAGTTACACAGATACGCAGTATTTT.

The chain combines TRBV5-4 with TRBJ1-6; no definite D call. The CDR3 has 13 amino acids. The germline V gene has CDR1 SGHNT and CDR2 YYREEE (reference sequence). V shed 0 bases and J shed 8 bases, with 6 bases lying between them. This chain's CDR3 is CASSLERDSPLHF. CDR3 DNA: TGTGCCAGCAGCTTGGAGAGGGATTCACCCCTCCACTTT.

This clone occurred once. This CDR3 reads CASGLPTGPQHF. The CDR3 DNA follows: TGTGCTAGTGGTTTGCCGACAGGGCCCCAGCATTTT. V usage is TRBV12-5 and J usage is TRBJ1-5; tentative D call: TRBD1 (6 bases). The CDR3 covers 12 residues. CDR1 is LGHNT and CDR2 is FRNRAP in the germline V gene. Trimming took off 2 bases at V and 9 bases at J, with 8 bases between the two ends. Drawing the rest from reference TRBV12-5 and TRBJ1-5, the complete variable domain is DARVTQTPRHKVTEMGQEVTMRCQPILGHNTVFWYRQTMMQGLELLAYFRNRAPLDDSGMPKDRFSAEMPDATLATLKIQPSEPRDSAVYFCASGLPTGPQHFGDGTRLSIL.

The CDR3 nucleotides are TGCGCCAGCAGTCAAGTCGATAGGAACACTGAAGCTTTCTTT. Translating gives CASSQVDRNTEAFF. The chain couples TRBV23-1 to TRBJ1-1; no firm D call. TRBV23-1 is assigned to the ORF class and has an uncertain function. The V gene lost 2 bases and the J gene lost 1 base, with 8 bases spanning the gap. The CDR3 sequence is 14 residues long.

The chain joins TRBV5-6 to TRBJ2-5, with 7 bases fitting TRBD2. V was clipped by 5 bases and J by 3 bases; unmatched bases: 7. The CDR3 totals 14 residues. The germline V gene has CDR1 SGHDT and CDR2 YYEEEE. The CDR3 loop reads CASSLAGLKETQYF. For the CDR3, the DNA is TGTGCCAGCAGTCTGGCGGGACTAAAAGAGACCCAGTACTTC.

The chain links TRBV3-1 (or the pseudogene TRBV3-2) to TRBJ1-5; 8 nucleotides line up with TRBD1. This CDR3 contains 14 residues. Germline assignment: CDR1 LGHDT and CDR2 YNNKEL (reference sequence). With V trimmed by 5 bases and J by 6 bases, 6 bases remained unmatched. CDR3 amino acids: CASSANRGSQPQHF. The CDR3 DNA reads TGTGCCAGCAGCGCTAACAGGGGGAGTCAGCCCCAGCATTTT.

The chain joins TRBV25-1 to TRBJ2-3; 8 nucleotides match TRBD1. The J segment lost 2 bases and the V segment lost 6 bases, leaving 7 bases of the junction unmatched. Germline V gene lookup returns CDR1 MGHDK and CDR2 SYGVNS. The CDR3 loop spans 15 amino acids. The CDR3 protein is CASSSRGRTTDTQYF. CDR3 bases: TGTGCCAGCAGCTCCAGGGGGCGCACCACAGATACGCAGTATTTT. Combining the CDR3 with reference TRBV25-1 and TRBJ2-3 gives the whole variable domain EADIYQTPRYLVIGTGKKITLECSQTMGHDKMYWYQQDPGMELHLIHYSYGVNSTEKGDLSSESTVSRIRTEHFPLTLESARPSHTSQYLCASSSRGRTTDTQYFGPGTRLTVL.

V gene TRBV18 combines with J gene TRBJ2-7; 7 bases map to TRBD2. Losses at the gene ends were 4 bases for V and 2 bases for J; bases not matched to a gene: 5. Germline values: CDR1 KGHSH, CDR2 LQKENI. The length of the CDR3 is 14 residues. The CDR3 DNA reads TGTGCCAGCTCACAGAGCGGGGTTCCCTACGAGCAGTACTTC. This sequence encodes CASSQSGVPYEQYF.

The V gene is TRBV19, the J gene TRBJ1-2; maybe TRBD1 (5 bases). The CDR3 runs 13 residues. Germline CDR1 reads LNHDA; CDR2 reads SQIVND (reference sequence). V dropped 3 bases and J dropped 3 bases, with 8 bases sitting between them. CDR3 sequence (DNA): TGTGCCAGTAGTATCCAGGGTGACTATGGCTACACCTTC. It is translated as CASSIQGDYGYTF.

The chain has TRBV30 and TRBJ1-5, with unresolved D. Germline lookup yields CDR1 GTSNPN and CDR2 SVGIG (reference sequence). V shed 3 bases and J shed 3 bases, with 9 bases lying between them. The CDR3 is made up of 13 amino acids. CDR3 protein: CAWSHLNNQPQHF. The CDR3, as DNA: TGTGCCTGGAGCCACCTAAACAATCAGCCCCAGCATTTT.

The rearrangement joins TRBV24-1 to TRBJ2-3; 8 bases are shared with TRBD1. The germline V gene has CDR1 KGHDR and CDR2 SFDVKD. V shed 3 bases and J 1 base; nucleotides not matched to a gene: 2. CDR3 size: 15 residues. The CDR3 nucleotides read TGTGCCACCAGTGATCCGGGACAGGGCACAGATACGCAGTATTTT. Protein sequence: CATSDPGQGTDTQYF.

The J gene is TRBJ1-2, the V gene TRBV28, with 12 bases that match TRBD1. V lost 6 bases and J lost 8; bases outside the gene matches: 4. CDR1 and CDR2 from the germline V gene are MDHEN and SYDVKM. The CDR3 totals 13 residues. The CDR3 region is CASRSGTGGGYTF. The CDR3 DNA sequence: TGTGCCAGCAGATCCGGGACAGGGGGCGGCTACACCTTC.

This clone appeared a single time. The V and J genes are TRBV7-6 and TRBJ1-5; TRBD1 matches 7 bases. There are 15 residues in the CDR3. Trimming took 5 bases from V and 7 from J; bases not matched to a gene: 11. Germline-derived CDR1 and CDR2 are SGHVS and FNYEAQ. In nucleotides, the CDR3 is TGTGCCAGCAGCCCGCTGACAGGGAGAGAGCAGCCCCAGCATTTT. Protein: CASSPLTGREQPQHF.

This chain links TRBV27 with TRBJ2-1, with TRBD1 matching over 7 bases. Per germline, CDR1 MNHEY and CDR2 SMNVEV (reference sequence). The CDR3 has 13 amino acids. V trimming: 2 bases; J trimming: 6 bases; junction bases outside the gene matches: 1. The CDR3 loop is CASSLRGLNEQFF. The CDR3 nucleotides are TGTGCCAGCAGTTTAAGGGGGCTCAATGAGCAGTTCTTC.

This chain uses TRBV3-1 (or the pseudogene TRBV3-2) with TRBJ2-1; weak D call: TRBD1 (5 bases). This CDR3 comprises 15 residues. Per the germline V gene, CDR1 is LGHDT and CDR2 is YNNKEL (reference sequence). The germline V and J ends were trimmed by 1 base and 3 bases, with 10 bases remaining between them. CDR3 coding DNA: TGTGCCAGCAGCCAAGTAAGGGGTGGCTACAATGAGCAGTTCTTC. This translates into CASSQVRGGYNEQFF.

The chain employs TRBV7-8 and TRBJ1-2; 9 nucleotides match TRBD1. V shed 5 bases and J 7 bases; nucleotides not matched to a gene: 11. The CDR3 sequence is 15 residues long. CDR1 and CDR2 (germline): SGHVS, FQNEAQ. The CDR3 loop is CASSPTAGTGSGYTF. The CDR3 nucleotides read TGTGCCAGCAGCCCCACGGCAGGGACAGGGTCTGGCTACACCTTC.

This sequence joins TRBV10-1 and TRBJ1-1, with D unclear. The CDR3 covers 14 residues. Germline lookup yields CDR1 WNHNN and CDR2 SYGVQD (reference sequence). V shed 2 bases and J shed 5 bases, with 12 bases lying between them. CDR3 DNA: TGCGCCAGCAGTGAGAGGGAGATCGGAACTGAAGCTTTCTTT. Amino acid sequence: CASSEREIGTEAFF.

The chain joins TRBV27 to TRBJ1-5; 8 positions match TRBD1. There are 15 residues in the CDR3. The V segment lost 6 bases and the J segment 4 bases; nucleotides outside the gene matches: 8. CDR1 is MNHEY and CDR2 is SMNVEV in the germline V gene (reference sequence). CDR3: CASRGGQGWNQPQHF. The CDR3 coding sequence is TGTGCCAGCAGGGGCGGACAGGGATGGAATCAGCCCCAGCATTTT.

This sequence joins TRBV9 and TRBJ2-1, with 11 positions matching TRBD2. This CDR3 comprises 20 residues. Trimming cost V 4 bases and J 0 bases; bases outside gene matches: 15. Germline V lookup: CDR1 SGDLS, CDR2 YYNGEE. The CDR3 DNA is TGTGCCAGCAGCCCCGAGGGTGTGACTAGCGGGGCAAGCTCCTACAATGAGCAGTTCTTC. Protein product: CASSPEGVTSGASSYNEQFF.

CDR3: CAISPGTGLNTGELFF. CDR3 bases: TGTGCCATCAGTCCAGGGACAGGGCTTAACACCGGGGAGCTGTTTTTT. The chain employs TRBV10-3 and TRBJ2-2; 9 bases are a match to TRBD1. In germline, CDR1 is ENHRY, CDR2 SYGVKD. V shed 5 bases, J shed 2 bases, and the junction held 6 bases outside the gene matches. This CDR3 spans 16 amino acids.